Sequencing of this T cell receptor (beta chain) was carried out in a study of Ad26.COV2.S vaccination and SARS-CoV-2 variants. Study overall: Participants got Ad26.COV2.S intramuscularly, once or twice 56 days apart.

General study points: Participants in the vaccine arm had higher spike-specific TCR breadth; placebo recipients had lower. Quantification of TCR breadth and depth may have yielded underestimates of total T cell responses.

The protocol was immunoSEQ multiplex PCR, while the TCRdb copy is restricted to in-frame clones and leaves out a portion. The sample holds some 300,000 clones, around 84% seen once. Treatment: some 19 received Ad26.COV2.S at low or high dose, single or two shots; a few received placebo; per-sample allocation not given. On day 63 after the first injection, vaccine and placebo recipients gave samples. Trimming removed 0 bases at V and 2 bases at J, with 8 bases between. The length of the CDR3 is 15 residues. Germline V gene data show CDR1 as LNHDA and CDR2 as SQIVND (reference sequence). Concerning this clone: What it binds is unknown. Distinct nucleotide sequences in the sample also encode this CDR3.

This receptor was obtained from a person aged 18-65 years who received the Ad26.COV2.S COVID-19 vaccine or a placebo. This sample comprised peripheral blood, obtained in a trial of Ad26.COV2.S vaccine versus placebo. The chain is built from TRBV19 and TRBJ1-5; possibly TRBD1 for D (5 bases). Here the CDR3 reads CASSIDGRGNQPQHF. CDR3 coding DNA: TGTGCCAGTAGTATAGACGGCAGGGGCAATCAGCCCCAGCATTTT.